These 17 T cell receptor beta chains came from one sample sequenced in a study of T cell repertoires in cytomegalovirus infection (dated by TCRdb to between 2018 and 2021). The instrument was an Illumina HiSeq 1500. In-frame beta chains were kept once TCRdb had trimmed the public reads at Q25 with fastp and called clones with MiXCR. CDR3 protein sequences are deduplicated, and each keeps its most common genes and DNA. The sample table contains 740,000 or so distinct CDR3 sequences; only one count was recorded for 35% of them. The top ten clones comprise around 2.8% of the sample. Sequencing input: PBMCs. The receptors originated from a human donor in good health (CMV status not recorded). Some clones in this sample may be carry-over from other donors' samples.

This clonotype appeared a few times. The CDR3 DNA sequence: TGTGCCAGCAGTTTAGCTCCCGGACGGGGAGGGTATGGCTACACCTTC. Protein: CASSLAPGRGGYGYTF. This chain uses TRBV28 with TRBJ1-2; D unresolved. The CDR3 runs 16 residues. The V gene lost 2 bases and the J gene lost 5 bases, with 18 bases spanning the gap. Germline V gene lookup returns CDR1 MDHEN and CDR2 SYDVKM.

V is TRBV19 and J is TRBJ2-1, with TRBD2 matching 12 bases. CDR1 and CDR2 from the germline V gene are LNHDA and SQIVND (reference sequence). CDR3 size: 17 residues. The ends lost 0 bases at V and 3 bases at J; junction bases unmatched: 3. CDR3 sequence (DNA): TGTGCCAGTAGTATAGACCCGACTAGCGGGAGCTACAATGAGCAGTTCTTC. Protein: CASSIDPTSGSYNEQFF.

This clonotype was seen a handful of times. This rearrangement joins TRBV28 to TRBJ2-7, with TRBD1 matching 9 bases. The V and J ends lost 5 bases and 12 bases, in that order; junction bases with no gene match: 11. CDR1 is MDHEN, CDR2 SYDVKM, per germline. This CDR3 is 13 amino acids long. The CDR3 sequence is CASSPPGQGYSYF. Here the CDR3 DNA reads TGTGCCAGCAGTCCGCCGGGACAGGGTTATTCGTACTTC. Together with reference TRBV28 and TRBJ2-7, the CDR3 gives the full variable domain: DVKVTQSSRYLVKRTGEKVFLECVQDMDHENMFWYRQDPGLGLRLIYFSYDVKMKEKGDIPEGYSVSREKKERFSLILESASTNQTSMYLCASSPPGQGYSYFGPGTRLTVT.

V usage is TRBV9 and J usage is TRBJ2-3, with TRBD2 identical over 10 bases. Germline trimming cut 5 bases from V and 1 base from J; bases unmatched to any gene: 1. CDR3 length equals 14 residues. Germline CDR1 is SGDLS and CDR2 is YYNGEE. CDR3 region: CASRGTSGTDTQYF. The DNA for the CDR3 is TGTGCCAGCAGAGGGACTAGCGGCACAGATACGCAGTATTTT. The full variable domain, rest sourced from reference TRBV9 and TRBJ2-3, is DSGVTQTPKHLITATGQRVTLRCSPRSGDLSVYWYQQSLDQGLQFLIQYYNGEERAKGNILERFSAQQFPDLHSELNLSSLELGDSALYFCASRGTSGTDTQYFGPGTRLTVL.

This rearrangement joins TRBV13 to TRBJ2-7; no clear D. The CDR3 has 15 residues. Trimming left V 0 bases short and J 2 bases short, with 11 bases between. Germline-derived CDR1 and CDR2 are PRHDT and FYEKMQ (reference sequence). CDR3 DNA sequence: TGTGCCAGCAGCTTAGGCCTAGGCGAGACCTACGAGCAGTACTTC. Encoded protein: CASSLGLGETYEQYF.

This chain uses TRBV2 with TRBJ2-1; 12 bases line up with TRBD2. The CDR3 has 17 amino acids. Germline-derived CDR1 and CDR2 are SNHLY and FYNNEI. Losses at the gene ends were 4 bases for V and 4 bases for J; bases not matched to a gene: 8. The CDR3 is CASSGRLAGVAYNEQFF. The CDR3, as DNA: TGTGCCAGCAGTGGGAGACTAGCGGGAGTCGCATACAATGAGCAGTTCTTC.

The rearrangement uses TRBV28 and TRBJ1-1; a weak D match, TRBD1 (5 bases). CDR1 MDHEN and CDR2 SYDVKM come from the germline V gene. The CDR3 totals 13 residues. Trimming pared 8 bases from V and 4 bases from J, leaving 14 bases between. CDR3 bases: TGTGCCAGCCAGGGACCTCGGATCACTGAAGCTTTCTTT. Residues: CASQGPRITEAFF. The variable domain in full, completed from reference TRBV28 and TRBJ1-1, reads DVKVTQSSRYLVKRTGEKVFLECVQDMDHENMFWYRQDPGLGLRLIYFSYDVKMKEKGDIPEGYSVSREKKERFSLILESASTNQTSMYLCASQGPRITEAFFGQGTRLTVV.

This clonotype turned up a few times. This sequence joins TRBV20-1 and TRBJ1-5, with a weak D call TRBD1 (5 bases). From germline, CDR1 is DFQATT and CDR2 SNEGSKA (reference sequence). Trimming removed 5 bases from V and 0 bases from J, with 17 bases in between. The CDR3 spans 16 residues. The CDR3 loop is CSAQTWGDGSNQPQHF. CDR3 DNA sequence: TGCAGTGCTCAAACATGGGGGGACGGTAGCAATCAGCCCCAGCATTTT.

The chain recombines TRBV28 with TRBJ2-4; 10 bases align to TRBD2. This CDR3 is built from 14 residues. The junction had 11 bases not matched to a gene; V was cut back by 6 bases and J by 12 bases. The germline V gene has CDR1 MDHEN and CDR2 SYDVKM. DNA of the CDR3: TGTGCCAGCAGGGTAGCGGGGGGCCCGGGCTCTCAGTACTTC. As protein: CASRVAGGPGSQYF.

This clonotype was counted only a few times. V usage is TRBV27 and J usage is TRBJ2-5; 13 nucleotides match TRBD2. This CDR3 comprises 15 residues. From germline, CDR1 is MNHEY and CDR2 SMNVEV (reference sequence). V was clipped by 6 bases and J by 3 bases; unmatched bases: 4. The CDR3 sequence is CASSRGLAGKETQYF. CDR3 DNA: TGTGCCAGCAGCCGGGGACTAGCGGGAAAAGAGACCCAGTACTTC.

This clonotype was counted ten times or more. The chain uses TRBV7-8 and TRBJ2-7, with 9 bases that match TRBD1. Germline CDR1 is SGHVS and CDR2 is FQNEAQ. V was pared by 6 bases and J by 3 bases, with 3 bases of the junction left unmatched. CDR3 size: 13 residues. Written as DNA, the CDR3 is TGTGCCAGCAGGGGACAGGGAGTCTACGAGCAGTACTTC. Its translation is CASRGQGVYEQYF.

This clonotype was counted between two and nine times. The chain couples TRBV7-2 to TRBJ2-3, with a possible D match to TRBD2 (6 bases). This CDR3 is built from 15 residues. Trimming left V 4 bases short and J 9 bases short, with 20 bases between. CDR1 is SGHTA and CDR2 is FQGNSA in the germline V gene. The chain's CDR3 is CASSSPSLEAGTQYF. The DNA of the CDR3 is TGTGCCAGCAGCTCGCCTTCCCTGGAGGCGGGGACGCAGTATTTT.

This clonotype was observed a handful of times. V is TRBV20-1 and J is TRBJ1-6, with 8 bases matching TRBD1. CDR3 size: 14 residues. Trimming removed 3 bases from V and 10 bases from J; junction bases left unmatched: 8. Per germline, CDR1 DFQATT and CDR2 SNEGSKA (reference sequence). CDR3 bases: TGCAGTGCTAGTTTTGGGACAGGACAATCACCCCTCCACTTT. As protein: CSASFGTGQSPLHF.

The chain recombines TRBV18 with TRBJ1-2; maybe TRBD1 (5 bases). The CDR3 sequence is 14 residues long. The V and J ends lost 4 bases and 5 bases respectively, with 14 bases between them. Germline values: CDR1 KGHSH, CDR2 LQKENI. The CDR3 sequence is CASSLGPLRYGYTF. The CDR3 region has the DNA TGTGCCAGCTCACTGGGACCGTTGAGATATGGCTACACCTTC.

This clonotype was found many times. This sequence joins TRBV7-2 and TRBJ2-7; D is uncertain. This CDR3 region has 14 residues. CDR1 is SGHTA and CDR2 is FQGNSA in the germline V gene. V dropped 1 base and J dropped 2 bases, with 9 bases sitting between them. The CDR3 reads CASSLVARTYEQYF. CDR3 nucleotides: TGTGCCAGCAGCTTAGTTGCCAGGACCTACGAGCAGTACTTC.

The V and J genes are TRBV29-1 and TRBJ1-3; D is undetermined. The CDR3 is 14 residues long. The germline V gene has CDR1 SQVTM and CDR2 ANQGSEA. V shed 7 bases and J shed 0 bases, with 13 bases lying between them. In DNA, the CDR3 is TGCAGCGCCTTCGATACGAGCTCTGGAAACACCATATATTTT. Its protein product is CSAFDTSSGNTIYF.

This chain uses TRBV11-1 with TRBJ2-7; 8 nucleotides line up with TRBD2. This CDR3 has 15 residues. V gave up 1 base and J gave up 3 bases; unmatched junction bases: 5. Germline V gene sequence: CDR1 SGHAT, CDR2 FQDESV (reference sequence). The CDR3 sequence: CASSLDSGSLYEQYF. In DNA, the CDR3 is TGTGCCAGCAGCTTAGACAGCGGGAGCCTCTACGAGCAGTACTTC.